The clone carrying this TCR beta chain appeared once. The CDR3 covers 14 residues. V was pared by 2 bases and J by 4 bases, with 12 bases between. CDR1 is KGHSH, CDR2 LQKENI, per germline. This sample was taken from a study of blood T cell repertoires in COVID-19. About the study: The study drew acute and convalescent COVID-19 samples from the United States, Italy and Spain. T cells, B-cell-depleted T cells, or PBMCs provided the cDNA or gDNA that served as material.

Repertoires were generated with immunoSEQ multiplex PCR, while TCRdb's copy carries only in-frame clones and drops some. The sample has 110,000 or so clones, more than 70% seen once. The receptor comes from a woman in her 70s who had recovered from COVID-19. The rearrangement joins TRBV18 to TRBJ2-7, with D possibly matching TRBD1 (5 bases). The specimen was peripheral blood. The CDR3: CASSPSGNLYEQYF. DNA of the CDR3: TGTGCCAGCTCACCATCAGGGAACTTATACGAGCAGTACTTC.